One and the same sample provided the 6 T cell receptor beta chains below, sequenced in a study of shared clonotypes between healthy human individuals. Sequencing used immunoSEQ multiplex PCR; TCRdb keeps in-frame clones, though not all of them. The table records some 2.1 million clones, 85% to 95% of them present only once. The source material was naive CD4+ T cells sorted from blood. Subset meaning: CD45RA+ positively selected. The receptors derive from a man in his late teens or twenties in good health.

The CDR3 nucleotides read TGTGCCAGCAGTTCCCCGAAGGGCAATGAGCAGTTCTTC. Protein product: CASSSPKGNEQFF. This chain joins TRBV28 and TRBJ2-1; D gene unclear. Germline CDR1 reads MDHEN; CDR2 reads SYDVKM. Trimming left V 4 bases short and J 6 bases short, with 10 bases between. The CDR3 is made up of 13 amino acids.

This chain links TRBV7-9 with TRBJ2-3; 10 bases are shared with TRBD2. V trimming: 6 bases; J trimming: 0 bases; junction bases outside the gene matches: 9. Germline V CDR1 and CDR2: SEHNR, FQNEAQ (reference sequence). The CDR3 consists of 17 residues. In DNA, the CDR3 is TGTGCCAGCAGAGTTGGGACTAGCGCTTCTAGCACAGATACGCAGTATTTT. Its protein product is CASRVGTSASSTDTQYF.

This chain uses TRBV27 with TRBJ1-3; the D is unclear. Looked up from germline, CDR1 is MNHEY and CDR2 is SMNVEV (reference sequence). V was trimmed by 2 bases and J by 0 bases, leaving 14 bases between them. The CDR3 has 17 residues. The CDR3, as DNA: TGTGCCAGCAGTTTAGTGGGTCAGAGGAGCTCTGGAAACACCATATATTTT. Protein: CASSLVGQRSSGNTIYF.

CDR3 amino acids: CASSDPRQVRETQYF. Here the CDR3 DNA reads TGTGCCAGCAGTGATCCTCGACAGGTTCGAGAGACCCAGTACTTC. The genes are TRBV25-1 and TRBJ2-5; a possible D gene is TRBD1 (6 bases). This CDR3 is 15 amino acids long. Germline V lookup: CDR1 MGHDK, CDR2 SYGVNS. The germline V and J ends were trimmed by 3 bases and 4 bases, with 15 bases remaining between them.

V usage is TRBV6-5 and J usage is TRBJ1-4; 7 nucleotides match TRBD1. The CDR3 has 13 residues. Germline V gene lookup returns CDR1 MNHEY and CDR2 SVGAGI. The V gene end was trimmed by 2 bases and the J gene end by 7 bases; junction bases not matched to a gene: 1. CDR3 sequence reads: CASSYNRGEKLFF. The CDR3 nucleotides are TGTGCCAGCAGTTACAACAGGGGTGAAAAACTGTTTTTT.

V and J are TRBV6-5 and TRBJ2-7, with D tentatively TRBD2 (5 bases). The CDR3 totals 12 residues. CDR1 and CDR2 (germline): MNHEY, SVGAGI. Deletions cut 11 bases from V and 2 bases from J, with 13 bases between. The CDR3 nucleotides read TGTGCCTCAAAACACGGGACCTACGAGCAGTACTTC. This gives the protein CASKHGTYEQYF.